This entry is about one T cell receptor (beta chain). No antigen is known for it. Deep-level settings were used for running the assay. Sequencing was performed with immunoSEQ multiplex PCR; in TCRdb, only in-frame clones are kept and a portion is missing. The sample shows approximately 2.3 million clones, 90% to 95% of them seen only once. Germline loops: CDR1 MNHEY, CDR2 SMNVEV (reference sequence). With 5 bases clipped from V and 6 bases from J, the junction kept 9 bases outside the gene matches. This CDR3 spans 15 amino acids. These data are taken from a study of shared clonotypes between healthy human individuals. Study background: Per donor, three plates held CD4 naive cells, three held CD4 memory, two held CD8 naive and one held CD8 memory. Overall study findings and caveats: Relative to memory subsets, naive subsets generally showed larger estimated richness. Among four donors, approximately 5% of naive CD4 clonotypes were found in common.

The rearrangement joins TRBV27 to TRBJ2-3, with TRBD1 matching 9 bases. The sample taken for sequencing was naive CD4+ T cells from PBMCs. Documented subset: CD45RA+ positively selected. This TCR derives from a man aged 18-30 years in good health. Some clones in this sample may be carry-over from other donors' samples. CDR3 DNA: TGTGCCAGCAGTGACCGGGACAGGGTGAGGGATACGCAGTATTTT. This gives the protein CASSDRDRVRDTQYF.